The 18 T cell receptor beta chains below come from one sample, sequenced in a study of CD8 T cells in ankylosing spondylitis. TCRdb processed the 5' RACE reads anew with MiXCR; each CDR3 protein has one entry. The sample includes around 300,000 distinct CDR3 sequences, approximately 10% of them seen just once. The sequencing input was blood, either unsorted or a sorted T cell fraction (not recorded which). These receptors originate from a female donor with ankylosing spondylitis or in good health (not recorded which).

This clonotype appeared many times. DNA of the CDR3: TGTGCCAGCAGTTTAACTAGCGGGGGGACGAGGACGCTCGATGAGCAGTTCTTC. Its protein product is CASSLTSGGTRTLDEQFF. This chain links TRBV28 with TRBJ2-1; 12 bases line up with TRBD2. The V gene end was trimmed by 2 bases and the J gene end by 8 bases; junction bases not matched to a gene: 13. From germline, CDR1 is MDHEN and CDR2 SYDVKM. The CDR3 runs 18 residues. The variable domain in full, completed from reference TRBV28 and TRBJ2-1, reads DVKVTQSSRYLVKRTGEKVFLECVQDMDHENMFWYRQDPGLGLRLIYFSYDVKMKEKGDIPEGYSVSREKKERFSLILESASTNQTSMYLCASSLTSGGTRTLDEQFFGPGTRLTVL.

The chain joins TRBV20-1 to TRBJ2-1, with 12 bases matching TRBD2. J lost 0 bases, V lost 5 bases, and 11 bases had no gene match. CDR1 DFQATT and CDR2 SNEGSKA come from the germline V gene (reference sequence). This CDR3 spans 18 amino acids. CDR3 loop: CSAPGLAGHQSSYNEQFF. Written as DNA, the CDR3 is TGCAGTGCTCCCGGACTAGCGGGACACCAAAGCTCCTACAATGAGCAGTTCTTC.

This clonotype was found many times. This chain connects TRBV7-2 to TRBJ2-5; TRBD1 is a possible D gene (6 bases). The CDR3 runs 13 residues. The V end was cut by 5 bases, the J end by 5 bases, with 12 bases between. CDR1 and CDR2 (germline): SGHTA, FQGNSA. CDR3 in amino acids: CASSLRTVETQYF. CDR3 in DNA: TGTGCCAGCAGCCTCCGGACAGTTGAGACCCAGTACTTC.

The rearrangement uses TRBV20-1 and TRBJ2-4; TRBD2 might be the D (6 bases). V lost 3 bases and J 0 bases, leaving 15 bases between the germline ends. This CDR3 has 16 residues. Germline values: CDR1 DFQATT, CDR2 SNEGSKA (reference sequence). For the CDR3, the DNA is TGCAGTGCTAGTGTGGCGGGGATCGGAGCCAAAAACATTCAGTACTTC. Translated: CSASVAGIGAKNIQYF.

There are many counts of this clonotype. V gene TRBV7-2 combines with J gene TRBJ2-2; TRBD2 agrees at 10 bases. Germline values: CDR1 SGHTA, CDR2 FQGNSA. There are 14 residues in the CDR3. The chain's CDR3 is CISSGSRGTGELFF. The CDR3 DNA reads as TGTATTTCTAGCGGGAGTCGGGGCACCGGGGAGCTGTTTTTT.

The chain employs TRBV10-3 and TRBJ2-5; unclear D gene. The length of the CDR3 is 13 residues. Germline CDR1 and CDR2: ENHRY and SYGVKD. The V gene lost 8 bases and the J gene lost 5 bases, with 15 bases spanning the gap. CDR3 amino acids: CAIALAVGETQYF. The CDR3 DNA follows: TGTGCCATCGCTTTGGCAGTGGGGGAGACCCAGTACTTC.

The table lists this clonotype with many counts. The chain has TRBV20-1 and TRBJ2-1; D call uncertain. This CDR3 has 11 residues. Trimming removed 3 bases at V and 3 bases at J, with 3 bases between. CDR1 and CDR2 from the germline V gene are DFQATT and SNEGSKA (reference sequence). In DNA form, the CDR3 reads TGCAGTGCTAGTTTCTACAATGAGCAGTTCTTC. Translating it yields CSASFYNEQFF.

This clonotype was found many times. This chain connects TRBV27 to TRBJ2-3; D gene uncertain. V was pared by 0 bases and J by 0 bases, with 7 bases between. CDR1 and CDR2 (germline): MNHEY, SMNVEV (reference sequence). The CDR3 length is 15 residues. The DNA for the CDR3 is TGTGCCAGCAGTTTATCTTATACTAGCACAGATACGCAGTATTTT. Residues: CASSLSYTSTDTQYF.

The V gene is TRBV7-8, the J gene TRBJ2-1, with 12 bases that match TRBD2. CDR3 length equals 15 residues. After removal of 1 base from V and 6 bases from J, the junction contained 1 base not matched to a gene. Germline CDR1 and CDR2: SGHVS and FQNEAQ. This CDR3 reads CASSLVTSGGNEQFF. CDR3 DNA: TGTGCCAGCAGCTTAGTGACTAGCGGGGGCAATGAGCAGTTCTTC.

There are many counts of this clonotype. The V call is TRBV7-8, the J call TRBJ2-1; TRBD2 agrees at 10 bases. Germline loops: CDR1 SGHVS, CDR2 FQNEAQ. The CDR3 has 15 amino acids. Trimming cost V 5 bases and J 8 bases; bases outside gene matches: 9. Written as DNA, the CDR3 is TGTGCCAGCAGCCTCGGGACTAGCGAGTCCGATGAGCAGTTCTTC. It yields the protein CASSLGTSESDEQFF.

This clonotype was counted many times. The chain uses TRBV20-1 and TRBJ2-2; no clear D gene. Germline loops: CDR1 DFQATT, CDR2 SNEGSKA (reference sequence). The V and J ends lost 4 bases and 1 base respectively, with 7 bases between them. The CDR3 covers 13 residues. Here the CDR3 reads CSANWMNTGELFF. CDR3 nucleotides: TGCAGTGCTAACTGGATGAACACCGGGGAGCTGTTTTTT.

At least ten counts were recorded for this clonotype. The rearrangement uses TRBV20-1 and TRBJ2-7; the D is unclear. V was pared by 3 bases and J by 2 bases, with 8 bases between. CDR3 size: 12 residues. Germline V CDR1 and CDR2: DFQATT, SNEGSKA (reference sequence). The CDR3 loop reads CSARLNPYEQYF. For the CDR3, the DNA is TGCAGTGCTAGGCTAAACCCCTACGAGCAGTACTTC.

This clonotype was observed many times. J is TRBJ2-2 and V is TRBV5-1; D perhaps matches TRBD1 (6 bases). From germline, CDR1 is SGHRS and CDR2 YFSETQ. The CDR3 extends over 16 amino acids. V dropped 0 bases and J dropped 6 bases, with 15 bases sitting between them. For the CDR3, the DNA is TGCGCCAGCAGCTTGGTAGTACAGGGTTCATCCGGGGAGCTGTTTTTT. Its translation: CASSLVVQGSSGELFF.

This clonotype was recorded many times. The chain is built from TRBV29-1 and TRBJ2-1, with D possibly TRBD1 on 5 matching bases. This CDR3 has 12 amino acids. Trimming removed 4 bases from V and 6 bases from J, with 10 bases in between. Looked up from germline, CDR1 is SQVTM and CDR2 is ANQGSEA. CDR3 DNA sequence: TGCAGCGTTGGTACCAGGGTCAATGAGCAGTTCTTC. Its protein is CSVGTRVNEQFF.

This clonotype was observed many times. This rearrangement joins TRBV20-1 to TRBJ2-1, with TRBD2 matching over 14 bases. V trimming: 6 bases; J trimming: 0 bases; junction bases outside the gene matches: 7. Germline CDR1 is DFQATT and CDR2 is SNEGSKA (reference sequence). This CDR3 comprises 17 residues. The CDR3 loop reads CSATGTSGSSSYNEQFF. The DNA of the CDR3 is TGCAGTGCGACCGGGACTAGCGGGAGTAGCTCCTACAATGAGCAGTTCTTC.

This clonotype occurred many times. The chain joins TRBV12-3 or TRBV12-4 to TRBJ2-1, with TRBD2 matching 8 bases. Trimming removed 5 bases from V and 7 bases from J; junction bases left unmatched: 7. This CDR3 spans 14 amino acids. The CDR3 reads CASSLPGGHNEQFF. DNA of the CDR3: TGTGCCAGCAGTCTCCCGGGAGGGCATAATGAGCAGTTCTTC.

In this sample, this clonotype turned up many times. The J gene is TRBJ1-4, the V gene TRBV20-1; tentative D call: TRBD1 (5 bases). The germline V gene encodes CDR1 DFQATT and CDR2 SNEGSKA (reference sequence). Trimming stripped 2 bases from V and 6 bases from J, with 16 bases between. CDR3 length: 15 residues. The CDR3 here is CSARSSTEAYEKLFF. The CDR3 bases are TGCAGTGCTAGATCATCGACAGAGGCTTATGAAAAACTGTTTTTT.

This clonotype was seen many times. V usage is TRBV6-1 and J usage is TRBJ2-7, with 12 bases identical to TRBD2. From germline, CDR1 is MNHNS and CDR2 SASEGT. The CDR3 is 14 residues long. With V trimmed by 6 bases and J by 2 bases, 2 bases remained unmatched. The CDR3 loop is CASSWTSGAYEQYF. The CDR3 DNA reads TGTGCCAGCAGCTGGACTAGCGGGGCCTACGAGCAGTACTTC.